The T cell receptor beta chain under discussion was sequenced for a study of identical twins. Germline V gene sequence: CDR1 DFQATT, CDR2 SNEGSKA (reference sequence). Germline trimming cut 4 bases from V and 0 bases from J; bases unmatched to any gene: 11. CDR3 length equals 16 residues. TCRdb re-analysed the 5' RACE reads in MiXCR, keeping a single row per CDR3 protein. The profile shows more than 600,000 distinct CDR3 sequences, roughly 20% of them singletons. This clonotype was found a few times. These sequences were also reported in another study, on T cells expressing NK-cell markers.

This TCR was recovered from a woman aged 18-29 years in good health. The chain is built from TRBV20-1 and TRBJ2-7, with 8 bases that match TRBD2. Sequenced input: PBMCs. The chain's CDR3 is CSATLPGGAPSYEQYF. The DNA for the CDR3 is TGCAGTGCTACCCTCCCCGGGGGGGCCCCCTCCTACGAGCAGTACTTC.